This T cell receptor (beta chain) was observed in a study of T cell responses to AZD1222 COVID-19 vaccine. V lost 1 base and J lost 3, with 10 bases in between. The V gene's germline CDR1 is LNHDA and CDR2 SQIVND (reference sequence). CDR3 size: 16 residues. The data were produced by immunoSEQ multiplex PCR, yet TCRdb's version contains in-frame clones alone and is incomplete. Here the sample spans some 55,000 clones, roughly 85% being singletons. The material sequenced was peripheral blood, taken on day 0 of AZD1222 vaccination. The TCR comes from an adult in good health. The chain joins TRBV19 to TRBJ1-6; tentative D call: TRBD1 (5 bases). The CDR3 nucleotides read TGTGCCAGTAGTATAGGGGGGAGAGTCTATAATTCACCCCTCCACTTT. Its translation: CASSIGGRVYNSPLHF.